A single sample gave rise to the 16 T cell receptor beta chains below, sequenced in a study of blood T cell repertoires in COVID-19. The method was immunoSEQ multiplex PCR; TCRdb's version includes in-frame clones alone and lacks a portion of them. The profile covers 80,000 or so clones, with 90% appearing a single time and 1% taken by the ten largest. The sequencing input was peripheral blood. These receptor sequences come from a woman in her fifties or sixties in a cohort sampled during active COVID-19.

This clone was counted a single time. The CDR3 is CASTGTTISNEQFF. In DNA form, the CDR3 reads TGTGCCAGCACCGGGACTACAATTTCGAATGAGCAGTTCTTC. The chain links TRBV9 to TRBJ2-1, with 7 bases aligning to TRBD2. This CDR3 has 14 residues. Germline trimming cut 6 bases from V and 7 bases from J; bases unmatched to any gene: 10. Germline CDR1 is SGDLS and CDR2 is YYNGEE.

The chain joins TRBV7-2 to TRBJ2-1, with a weak D call TRBD1 (5 bases). Germline CDR1 reads SGHTA; CDR2 reads FQGNSA. The CDR3 spans 15 residues. Trimming cost V 3 bases and J 0 bases, with 9 bases left between them. CDR3 sequence (DNA): TGTGCCAGCAGCTTTGGGGCGGTCTCCTACAATGAGCAGTTCTTC. Residues: CASSFGAVSYNEQFF.

The chain recombines TRBV29-1 with TRBJ2-1; possibly TRBD2 for D (5 bases). Germline CDR1 and CDR2: SQVTM and ANQGSEA. This CDR3 spans 12 amino acids. V was pared by 4 bases and J by 9 bases, with 13 bases between. CDR3 sequence reads: CSVVREFGEQFF. The CDR3, as DNA: TGCAGCGTTGTCCGGGAATTTGGTGAGCAGTTCTTC.

The DNA of the CDR3 is TGTGCCAGCAGTTTTTGGGCGGGAGTCGCCATCAATGAGCAGTTCTTC. Translating it yields CASSFWAGVAINEQFF. This chain joins TRBV27 and TRBJ2-1; 7 positions match TRBD2. The CDR3 contains 16 residues. CDR1 is MNHEY and CDR2 is SMNVEV in the germline V gene (reference sequence). V shed 3 bases and J 6 bases; nucleotides not matched to a gene: 11.

The CDR3 DNA is TGTGCCACCAGTGATCAGTCACAGGGATACTATGGCTACACCTTC. The encoded protein is CATSDQSQGYYGYTF. This chain links TRBV24-1 with TRBJ1-2, with D possibly matching TRBD1 (6 bases). The CDR3 is made up of 15 amino acids. Per germline, CDR1 KGHDR and CDR2 SFDVKD. V lost 3 bases and J 3 bases, leaving 13 bases between the germline ends.

The V gene is TRBV13, the J gene TRBJ2-7, with TRBD1 as a possible D gene (5 bases). V lost 0 bases and J lost 0, with 6 bases in between. This CDR3 spans 14 amino acids. CDR1 and CDR2 from the germline V gene are PRHDT and FYEKMQ (reference sequence). The DNA for the CDR3 is TGTGCCAGCAGCTTAGGGACAGTCTCCTACGAGCAGTACTTC. Its protein product is CASSLGTVSYEQYF.

This rearrangement joins TRBV9 to TRBJ2-7; 15 bases are shared with TRBD2. V gave up 2 bases and J gave up 6 bases; unmatched junction bases: 0. The CDR3 totals 14 residues. Germline V gene sequence: CDR1 SGDLS, CDR2 YYNGEE. In nucleotides, the CDR3 is TGTGCCAGCAGCGTGGGACTAGCGGGAGGCGAGCAGTACTTC. Amino acids: CASSVGLAGGEQYF.

J is TRBJ2-1 and V is TRBV10-3, with 9 bases lining up with TRBD2. The V and J ends lost 6 bases and 7 bases, in that order; junction bases with no gene match: 7. Germline CDR1 ENHRY, CDR2 SYGVKD. This CDR3 is built from 14 residues. CDR3 nucleotide sequence: TGTGCCATCAGAGGTAGCGGGGGCACTAATGAGCAGTTCTTC. Translating it yields CAIRGSGGTNEQFF.

The chain links TRBV4-1 to TRBJ2-2; 15 positions agree with TRBD2. Trimming removed 4 bases from V and 4 bases from J; junction bases left unmatched: 10. The CDR3 runs 19 residues. Per germline, CDR1 MGHRA and CDR2 YSYEKL. CDR3 DNA: TGCGCCAGCAGCCGGAAGGGACTAGCGGGAGGTGGGGGCACCGGGGAGCTGTTTTTT. Protein: CASSRKGLAGGGGTGELFF.

The rearrangement joins TRBV5-1 to TRBJ2-7, with 11 bases fitting TRBD2. Germline V gene sequence: CDR1 SGHRS, CDR2 YFSETQ. V lost 3 bases to trimming and J lost 3 bases; unmatched junction nucleotides: 5. The CDR3 contains 15 residues. The CDR3 loop reads CASSSLAGGFYEQYF. For the CDR3, the DNA is TGCGCCAGCAGCTCCCTAGCGGGAGGTTTCTACGAGCAGTACTTC.

This clone occurred a few times. This chain uses TRBV28 with TRBJ1-3; D is possibly TRBD1 (6 bases). CDR3 length: 15 residues. V was cut by 7 bases and J by 4 bases, with 17 bases left in between. Germline CDR1 MDHEN, CDR2 SYDVKM. The CDR3 here is CASTPGGARGNTIYF. CDR3 nucleotides: TGTGCCAGCACTCCGGGGGGGGCGCGGGGAAACACCATATATTTT.

This rearrangement joins TRBV4-2 to TRBJ1-2; no definite D call. The germline gives CDR1 LGHNA, CDR2 YNFKEQ. This CDR3 is 14 amino acids long. Trimming took 1 base from V and 7 from J, leaving 13 bases between them. The CDR3 region has the DNA TGTGCCAGCAGCCAAGGTACGGGGTATGGTGGCTACACCTTC. This encodes CASSQGTGYGGYTF.

The CDR3 DNA follows: TGTGCCAGCAGCTTGAGAGGGTATGGTGAAGCTTTCTTT. This codes for CASSLRGYGEAFF. This chain uses TRBV5-5 with TRBJ1-1; D unresolved. The CDR3 is 13 residues long. Trimming shortened V by 1 base and J by 7 bases, and 11 bases separated the two germline ends. From germline, CDR1 is SGHKS and CDR2 YYEKEE (reference sequence).

The V gene is TRBV6-1, the J gene TRBJ1-5, with 9 bases lining up with TRBD1. J gave up 3 bases and V 4 bases, and 10 bases lay outside the gene matches. The V gene's germline CDR1 is MNHNS and CDR2 SASEGT. This CDR3 spans 17 amino acids. The CDR3 sequence is CASSGVKGQGNNQPQHF. CDR3 coding DNA: TGTGCCAGCAGTGGCGTAAAGGGACAGGGCAACAATCAGCCCCAGCATTTT.

In this sample, this clone turned up a few times. The V and J genes are TRBV7-9 and TRBJ2-3; 9 nucleotides align to TRBD1. V shed 4 bases, J shed 1 base, and the junction held 6 bases outside the gene matches. Germline assignment: CDR1 SEHNR and CDR2 FQNEAQ (reference sequence). This CDR3 contains 16 residues. Written as DNA, the CDR3 is TGTGCCAGCAGCTCTTACCGGGACAGGGGCACAGATACGCAGTATTTT. Encoded protein: CASSSYRDRGTDTQYF.

The rearrangement joins TRBV9 to TRBJ2-5; no firm D call. CDR1 and CDR2 from the germline V gene are SGDLS and YYNGEE. This CDR3 region has 14 residues. V lost 0 bases, J lost 5 bases, and 11 bases lay in between. The CDR3 region has the DNA TGTGCCAGCAGCGTAGCTACAACGGGTGAGACCCAGTACTTC. It is translated as CASSVATTGETQYF.